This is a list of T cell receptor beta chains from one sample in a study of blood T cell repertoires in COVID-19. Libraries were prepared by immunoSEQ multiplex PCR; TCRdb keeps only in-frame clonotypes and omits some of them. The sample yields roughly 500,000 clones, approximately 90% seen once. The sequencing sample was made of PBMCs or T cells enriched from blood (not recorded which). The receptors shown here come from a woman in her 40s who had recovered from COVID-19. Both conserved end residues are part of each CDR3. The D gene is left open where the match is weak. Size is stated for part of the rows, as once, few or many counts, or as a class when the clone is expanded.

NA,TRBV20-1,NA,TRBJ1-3,TGCAGTGCTAGTATGTCCCCTAGTTCTGGAAACACCATATATTTT,CSASMSPSSGNTIYF
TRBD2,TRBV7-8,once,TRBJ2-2,TGTGCCAGCAGCTTATTTATCCCTTCCGGGACTAGCGGGAGGGCCCCCGGGGAGCTGTTTTTT,CASSLFIPSGTSGRAPGELFF
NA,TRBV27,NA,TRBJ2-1,TGTGCCAGCAGTTTTGGGGGGGCGGATGAGCAGTTCTTC,CASSFGGADEQFF
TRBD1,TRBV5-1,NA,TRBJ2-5,TGCGCCAGCAGCTTGGGGGGACAGCAACAAGAGACCCAGTACTTC,CASSLGGQQQETQYF
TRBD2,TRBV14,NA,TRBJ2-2,TGTGCCAGCAGCCAAGAAATCCGGGCGGGAGGCACCGGGGAGCTGTTTTTT,CASSQEIRAGGTGELFF
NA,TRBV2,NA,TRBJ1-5,TGTGCCAGCAGTCGGCAGGGGAGTCAGCCCCAGCATTTT,CASSRQGSQPQHF
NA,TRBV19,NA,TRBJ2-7,TGTGCCAGTAGTAACGCTCGGACAACGGCCTACGAGCAGTACTTC,CASSNARTTAYEQYF
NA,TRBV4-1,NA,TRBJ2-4,TGCGCCAGCAGCCAAGGTTTACAGGGGGGGAACATTCAGTACTTC,CASSQGLQGGNIQYF
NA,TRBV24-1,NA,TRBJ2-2,TGTGCCACCAGTGCACAGGGAAACACCGGGGAGCTGTTTTTT,CATSAQGNTGELFF
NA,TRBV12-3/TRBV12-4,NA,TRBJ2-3,TGTGCCAGCAGTTTAGCTGCTAGCGTGCAGTATTTT,CASSLAASVQYF